Shown below are 19 T cell receptor beta chains from a single sample sequenced in a study of blood T cell repertoires in COVID-19. Sequencing used immunoSEQ multiplex PCR; TCRdb keeps in-frame clones, though not all of them. The sample records roughly 400,000 clones, around nine tenths being singletons. Input material: PBMCs or T cells enriched from blood (not recorded which). The receptors were gathered from a woman aged 25 to 39 who had recovered from COVID-19.

The chain couples TRBV9 to TRBJ1-6; D gene unclear. The CDR3 runs to 14 residues. Trimming removed 0 bases at V and 7 bases at J, with 8 bases between. Germline V gene lookup returns CDR1 SGDLS and CDR2 YYNGEE. The CDR3 coding sequence is TGTGCCAGCAGCGTAGTTGGGCTGAATTCACCCCTCCACTTT. Translated: CASSVVGLNSPLHF.

The chain combines TRBV3-1 (or the pseudogene TRBV3-2) with TRBJ1-2; TRBD1 aligns across 8 bases. Unmatched junction bases numbered 7, after V lost 6 bases and J lost 4 bases. The CDR3 runs to 14 residues. Germline V CDR1 and CDR2: LGHDT, YNNKEL (reference sequence). CDR3: CASSRAQGAYGYTF. Here the CDR3 DNA reads TGTGCCAGCAGTCGGGCCCAGGGGGCCTATGGCTACACCTTC.

This clone was seen only once. The chain recombines TRBV12-3 or TRBV12-4 with TRBJ1-1, with 9 bases identical to TRBD1. This CDR3 comprises 13 residues. V was pared by 5 bases and J by 6 bases, with 4 bases of the junction left unmatched. CDR3 in DNA: TGTGCCAGCAGTCGGGACAGGGTTGCTGAAGCTTTCTTT. It encodes CASSRDRVAEAFF.

In the case of this clone: The same CDR3 can be traced to other DNA sequences in this sample. This rearrangement joins TRBV7-9 to TRBJ1-5; the D is unclear. The CDR3 is 13 residues long. The germline CDR1 and CDR2 sequences are SEHNR and FQNEAQ (reference sequence). V was shortened by 3 bases and J by 4 bases, with 7 bases between the two germline ends. The CDR3 nucleotides read TGTGCCAGCAGCTTGGGGAGAAATCAGCCCCAGCATTTT. It encodes CASSLGRNQPQHF.

V gene TRBV24-1 combines with J gene TRBJ2-3; the D gene is possibly TRBD2 (6 bases). This CDR3 is 12 amino acids long. The germline V gene has CDR1 KGHDR and CDR2 SFDVKD. Trimming pared 7 bases from V and 8 bases from J, leaving 12 bases between. CDR3 residues: CATRLGAGTQYF. CDR3 DNA sequence: TGTGCCACCAGGCTCGGAGCGGGTACGCAGTATTTT.

The V and J genes are TRBV10-1 and TRBJ2-3; possibly TRBD1 for D (5 bases). CDR1 and CDR2 (germline): WNHNN, SYGVQD (reference sequence). V gave up 3 bases and J gave up 2 bases, with 9 bases separating them. CDR3 length equals 14 residues. For the CDR3, the DNA is TGCGCCAGCAGTGATGCAGGGCACACAGATACGCAGTATTTT. The encoded protein is CASSDAGHTDTQYF.

The CDR3 protein is CASSFGTSGTQYF. CDR3 sequence (DNA): TGCGCCAGCAGCTTTGGAACTAGCGGAACGCAGTACTTC. The V gene is TRBV5-1, the J gene TRBJ2-7, with TRBD2 identical over 8 bases. The CDR3 totals 13 residues. Trimming removed 2 bases from V and 9 bases from J; junction bases left unmatched: 7. Germline V gene lookup returns CDR1 SGHRS and CDR2 YFSETQ. The full variable domain, rest sourced from reference TRBV5-1 and TRBJ2-7, is KAGVTQTPRYLIKTRGQQVTLSCSPISGHRSVSWYQQTPGQGLQFLFEYFSETQRNKGNFPGRFSGRQFSNSRSEMNVSTLELGDSALYLCASSFGTSGTQYFGPGTRLTVT.

This chain joins TRBV18 and TRBJ2-7; 9 bases are shared with TRBD2. The CDR3 is 14 residues long. V lost 3 bases to trimming and J lost 6 bases; unmatched junction nucleotides: 6. The germline CDR1 and CDR2 sequences are KGHSH and LQKENI. The CDR3 reads CASSPGTSRGEQYF. CDR3 in DNA: TGTGCCAGCTCACCTGGGACTAGCCGCGGCGAGCAGTACTTC.

J is TRBJ2-2 and V is TRBV3-1 (or the pseudogene TRBV3-2), with D possibly TRBD1 on 7 matching bases. This CDR3 is built from 16 residues. Between the trimmed V and J ends, which lost 1 base and 5 bases, there was a span of 14 bases. Germline V gene data show CDR1 as LGHDT and CDR2 as YNNKEL (reference sequence). DNA of the CDR3: TGTGCCAGCAGCCAAGTAGGAGGGGGCGCGACCGGGGAGCTGTTTTTT. It encodes CASSQVGGGATGELFF.

The V call is TRBV28, the J call TRBJ1-1, with D perhaps TRBD1 (5 bases). The V end lost 2 bases, the J end lost 11 bases, and 12 bases lay between the germline ends. The CDR3 has 12 residues. CDR1 and CDR2 (germline): MDHEN, SYDVKM. Here the CDR3 reads CASSLTQGPAFF. Written as DNA, the CDR3 is TGTGCCAGCAGTTTAACCCAGGGTCCGGCTTTCTTT.

This rearrangement joins TRBV4-1 to TRBJ1-6; tentative D call: TRBD1 (5 bases). CDR3 size: 15 residues. The V end lost 0 bases, the J end lost 9 bases, and 12 bases lay between the germline ends. CDR1 is MGHRA, CDR2 YSYEKL, per germline. CDR3 loop: CASSQDSVGGSPLHF. CDR3 nucleotides: TGCGCCAGCAGCCAAGATTCCGTGGGGGGTTCACCCCTCCACTTT.

J is TRBJ1-3 and V is TRBV13; TRBD1 agrees at 7 bases. CDR3 length equals 18 residues. Germline-derived CDR1 and CDR2 are PRHDT and FYEKMQ (reference sequence). V dropped 4 bases and J dropped 0; count of bases not matched to a gene: 12. As DNA, the CDR3 is TGTGCCAGCAGCTCAACACCGGGACAGAGTTTCTCTGGAAACACCATATATTTT. It translates to CASSSTPGQSFSGNTIYF.

The chain links TRBV11-2 to TRBJ1-2, with 9 bases aligning to TRBD1. Germline loops: CDR1 SGHAT, CDR2 FQNNGV. The CDR3 covers 16 residues. Trimming took 1 base from V and 7 from J; bases not matched to a gene: 10. The CDR3 reads CASSLGVGQGEGGYTF. The CDR3 bases are TGTGCCAGCAGCTTAGGGGTGGGACAGGGAGAAGGTGGCTACACCTTC.

V and J are TRBV5-1 and TRBJ2-6, with D maybe TRBD2 (5 bases). The V gene's germline CDR1 is SGHRS and CDR2 YFSETQ. This CDR3 contains 17 residues. V was cut by 0 bases and J by 0 bases, with 10 bases left in between. The CDR3 is CASSLAERTSGANVLTF. CDR3 bases: TGCGCCAGCAGCTTGGCCGAGCGGACCTCTGGGGCCAACGTCCTGACTTTC.

CDR3 amino acids: CASKPGQWGREQFF. As DNA, the CDR3 is TGTGCCAGCAAACCGGGACAGTGGGGTAGGGAGCAGTTCTTC. The chain carries TRBV28 and TRBJ2-1; 7 positions match TRBD1. Germline trimming cut 7 bases from V and 10 bases from J; bases unmatched to any gene: 13. Germline CDR1 reads MDHEN; CDR2 reads SYDVKM. The CDR3 covers 14 residues.

The J gene is TRBJ1-6, the V gene TRBV7-2; a weak D match, TRBD1 (6 bases). Germline lookup yields CDR1 SGHTA and CDR2 FQGNSA. The V gene lost 5 bases and the J gene lost 7 bases, with 18 bases spanning the gap. The CDR3 has 16 residues. The CDR3 DNA follows: TGTGCCAGCAGCCTCGACCCAACAGGGCGAAATTCACCCCTCCACTTT. Protein sequence: CASSLDPTGRNSPLHF.

The chain carries TRBV25-1 and TRBJ2-7; 9 bases line up with TRBD2. CDR1 is MGHDK, CDR2 SYGVNS, per germline. CDR3 length: 13 amino acids. The V and J ends lost 4 bases and 2 bases, in that order; junction bases with no gene match: 0. DNA for the CDR3: TGTGCCAGCAGTGTAGCGGGAGCCTACGAGCAGTACTTC. Its protein is CASSVAGAYEQYF.

The chain carries TRBV6-5 and TRBJ1-1; D is undetermined. Trimming took off 5 bases at V and 3 bases at J, with 7 bases between the two ends. CDR3 length equals 12 residues. Looked up from germline, CDR1 is MNHEY and CDR2 is SVGAGI. The CDR3 spells CASSRFHTEAFF. As DNA, the CDR3 is TGTGCCAGCAGTCGTTTCCACACTGAAGCTTTCTTT.

The chain uses TRBV6-5 and TRBJ2-4; 10 bases map to TRBD2. Losses at the gene ends were 5 bases for V and 5 bases for J; bases not matched to a gene: 6. CDR1 MNHEY and CDR2 SVGAGI come from the germline V gene. CDR3 length equals 15 residues. The CDR3 sequence is CASSKLAGAQNIQYF. The CDR3, as DNA: TGTGCCAGCAGTAAGCTAGCGGGAGCACAAAACATTCAGTACTTC.